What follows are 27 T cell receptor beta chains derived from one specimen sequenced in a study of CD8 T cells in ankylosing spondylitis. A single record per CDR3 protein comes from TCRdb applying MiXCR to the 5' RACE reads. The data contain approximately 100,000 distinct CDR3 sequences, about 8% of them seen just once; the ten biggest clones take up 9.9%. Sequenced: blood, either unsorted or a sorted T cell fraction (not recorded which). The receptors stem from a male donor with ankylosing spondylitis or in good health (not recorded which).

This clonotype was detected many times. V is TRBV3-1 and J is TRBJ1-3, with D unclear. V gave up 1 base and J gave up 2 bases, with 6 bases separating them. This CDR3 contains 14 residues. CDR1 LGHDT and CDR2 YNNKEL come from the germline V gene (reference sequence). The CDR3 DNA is TGTGCCAGCAGCCAAGGGGCAGCTGGAAACACCATATATTTT. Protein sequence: CASSQGAAGNTIYF.

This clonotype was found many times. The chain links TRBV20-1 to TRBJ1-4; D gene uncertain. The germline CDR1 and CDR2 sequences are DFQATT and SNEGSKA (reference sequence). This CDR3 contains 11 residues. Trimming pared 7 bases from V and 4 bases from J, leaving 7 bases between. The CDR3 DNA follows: TGCAGTGTGTCCAGTAATGAAAAACTGTTTTTT. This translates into CSVSSNEKLFF.

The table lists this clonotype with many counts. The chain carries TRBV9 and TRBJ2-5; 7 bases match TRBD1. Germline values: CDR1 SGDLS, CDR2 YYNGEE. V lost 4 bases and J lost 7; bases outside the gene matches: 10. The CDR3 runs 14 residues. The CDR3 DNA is TGTGCCAGCAGCTCGAGGGTCAACAGGGGGACCCAGTACTTC. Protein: CASSSRVNRGTQYF. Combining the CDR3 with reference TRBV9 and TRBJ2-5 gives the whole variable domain DSGVTQTPKHLITATGQRVTLRCSPRSGDLSVYWYQQSLDQGLQFLIQYYNGEERAKGNILERFSAQQFPDLHSELNLSSLELGDSALYFCASSSRVNRGTQYFGPGTRLLVL.

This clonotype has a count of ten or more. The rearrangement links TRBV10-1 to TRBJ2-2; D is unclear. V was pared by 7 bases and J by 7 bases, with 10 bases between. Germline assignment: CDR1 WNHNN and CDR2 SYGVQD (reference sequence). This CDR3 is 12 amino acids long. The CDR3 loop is CASIPRIGELFF. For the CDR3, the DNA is TGCGCCAGCATCCCCCGCATCGGGGAGCTGTTTTTT.

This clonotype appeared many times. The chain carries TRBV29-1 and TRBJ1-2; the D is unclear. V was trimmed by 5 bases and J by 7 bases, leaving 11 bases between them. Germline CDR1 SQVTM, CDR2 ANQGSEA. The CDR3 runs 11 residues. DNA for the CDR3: TGCAGCGTTAACCGGGTTTCTGGCTACACCTTC. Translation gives CSVNRVSGYTF.

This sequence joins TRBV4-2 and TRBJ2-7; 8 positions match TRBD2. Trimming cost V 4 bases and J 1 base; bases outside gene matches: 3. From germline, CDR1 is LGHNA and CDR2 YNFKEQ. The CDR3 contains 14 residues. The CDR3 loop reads CASSPGLVSYEQYF. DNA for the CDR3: TGTGCCAGCAGCCCGGGACTAGTATCCTACGAGCAGTACTTC.

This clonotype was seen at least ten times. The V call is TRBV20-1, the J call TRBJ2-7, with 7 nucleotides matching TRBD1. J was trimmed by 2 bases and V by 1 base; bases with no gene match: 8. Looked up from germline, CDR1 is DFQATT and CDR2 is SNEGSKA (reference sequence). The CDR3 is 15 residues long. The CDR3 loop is CSARGPDREPYEQYF. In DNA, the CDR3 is TGCAGTGCTAGAGGTCCCGACAGGGAGCCCTACGAGCAGTACTTC.

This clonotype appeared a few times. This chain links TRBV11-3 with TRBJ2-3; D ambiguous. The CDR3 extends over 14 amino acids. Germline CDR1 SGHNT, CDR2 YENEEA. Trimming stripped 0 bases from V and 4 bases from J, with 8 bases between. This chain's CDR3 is CASSLDRLSDTQYF. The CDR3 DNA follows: TGTGCCAGCAGCTTAGATCGCCTCTCAGATACGCAGTATTTT.

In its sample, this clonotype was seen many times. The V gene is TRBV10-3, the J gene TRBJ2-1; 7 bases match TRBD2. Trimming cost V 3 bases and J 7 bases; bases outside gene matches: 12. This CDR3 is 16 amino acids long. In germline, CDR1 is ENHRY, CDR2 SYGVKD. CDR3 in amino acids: CAISDLSGPDRNEQFF. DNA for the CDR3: TGTGCCATCAGTGACCTTAGCGGGCCCGACCGAAATGAGCAGTTCTTC.

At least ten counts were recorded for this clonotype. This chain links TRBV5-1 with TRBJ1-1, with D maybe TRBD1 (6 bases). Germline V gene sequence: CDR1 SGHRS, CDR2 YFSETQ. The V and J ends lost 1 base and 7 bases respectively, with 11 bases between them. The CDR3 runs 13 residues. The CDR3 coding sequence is TGCGCCAGCAGCTTGAGAGGGGGATATGAAGCTTTCTTT. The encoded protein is CASSLRGGYEAFF.

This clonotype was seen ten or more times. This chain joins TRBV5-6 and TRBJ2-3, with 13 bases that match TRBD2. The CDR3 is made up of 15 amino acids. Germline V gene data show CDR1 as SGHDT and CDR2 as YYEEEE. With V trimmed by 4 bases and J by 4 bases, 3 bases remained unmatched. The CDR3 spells CASSLGLAGADTQYF. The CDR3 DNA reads TGTGCCAGCAGCCTCGGACTAGCGGGAGCAGATACGCAGTATTTT. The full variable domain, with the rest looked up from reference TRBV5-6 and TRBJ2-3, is DAGVTQSPTHLIKTRGQQVTLRCSPKSGHDTVSWYQQALGQGPQFIFQYYEEEERQRGNFPDRFSGHQFPNYSSELNVNALLLGDSALYLCASSLGLAGADTQYFGPGTRLTVL.

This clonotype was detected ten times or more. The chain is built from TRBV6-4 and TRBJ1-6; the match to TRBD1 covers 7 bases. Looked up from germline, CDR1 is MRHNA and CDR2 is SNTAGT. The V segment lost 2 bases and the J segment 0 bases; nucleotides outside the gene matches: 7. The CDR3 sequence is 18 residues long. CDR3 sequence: CASSDGGQPSSYNSPLHF. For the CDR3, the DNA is TGTGCCAGCAGTGACGGGGGACAGCCAAGCTCCTATAATTCACCCCTCCACTTT.

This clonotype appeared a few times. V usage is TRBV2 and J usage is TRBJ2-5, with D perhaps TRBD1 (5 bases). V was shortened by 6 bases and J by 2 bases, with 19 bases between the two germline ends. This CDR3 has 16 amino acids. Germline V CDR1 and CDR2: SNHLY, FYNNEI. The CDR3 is CASSPRAFMWQETQYF. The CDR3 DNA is TGTGCCAGCAGCCCCAGGGCGTTTATGTGGCAAGAGACCCAGTACTTC.

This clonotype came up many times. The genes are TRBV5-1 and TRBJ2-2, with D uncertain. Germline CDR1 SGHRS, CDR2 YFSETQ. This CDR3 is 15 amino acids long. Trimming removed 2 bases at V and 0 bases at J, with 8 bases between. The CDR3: CASSFGASNTGELFF. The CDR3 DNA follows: TGCGCCAGCAGCTTCGGAGCCTCGAACACCGGGGAGCTGTTTTTT.

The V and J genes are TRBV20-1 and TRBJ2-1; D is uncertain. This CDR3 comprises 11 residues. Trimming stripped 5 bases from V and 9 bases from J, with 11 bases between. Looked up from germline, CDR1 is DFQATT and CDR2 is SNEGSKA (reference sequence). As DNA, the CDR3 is TGCAGTGCTGCCAACATGGGTGAGCAGTTCTTC. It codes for CSAANMGEQFF.

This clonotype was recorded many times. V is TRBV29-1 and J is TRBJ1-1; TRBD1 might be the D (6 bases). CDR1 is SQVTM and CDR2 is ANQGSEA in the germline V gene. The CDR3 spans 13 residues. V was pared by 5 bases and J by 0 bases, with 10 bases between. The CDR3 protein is CSVTGTLNTEAFF. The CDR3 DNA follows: TGCAGCGTTACCGGGACACTGAACACTGAAGCTTTCTTT.

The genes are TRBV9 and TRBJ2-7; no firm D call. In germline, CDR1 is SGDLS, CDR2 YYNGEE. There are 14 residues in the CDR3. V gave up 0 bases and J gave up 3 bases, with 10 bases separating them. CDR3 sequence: CASSVAPEDYEQYF. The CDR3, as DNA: TGTGCCAGCAGCGTAGCCCCCGAGGACTACGAGCAGTACTTC.

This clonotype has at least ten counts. CDR3 sequence reads: CASQRLGLDGNEQFF. The CDR3 nucleotides read TGTGCCAGCCAGCGACTTGGACTAGACGGCAATGAGCAGTTCTTC. The genes are TRBV19 and TRBJ2-1, with 7 bases matching TRBD2. This CDR3 is 15 amino acids long. After removal of 9 bases from V and 6 bases from J, the junction contained 14 bases not matched to a gene. Per germline, CDR1 LNHDA and CDR2 SQIVND (reference sequence). Based on the CDR3 plus reference TRBV19 and TRBJ2-1, the full variable domain is DGGITQSPKYLFRKEGQNVTLSCEQNLNHDAMYWYRQDPGQGLRLIYYSQIVNDFQKGDIAEGYSVSREKKESFPLTVTSAQKNPTAFYLCASQRLGLDGNEQFFGPGTRLTVL.

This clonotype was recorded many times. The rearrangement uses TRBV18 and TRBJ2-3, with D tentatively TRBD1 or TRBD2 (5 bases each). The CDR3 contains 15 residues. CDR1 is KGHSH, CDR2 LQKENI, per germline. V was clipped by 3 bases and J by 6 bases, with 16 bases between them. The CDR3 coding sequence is TGTGCCAGCTCACCCATCTCGGGGCGTGGGGATACGCAGTATTTT. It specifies CASSPISGRGDTQYF.

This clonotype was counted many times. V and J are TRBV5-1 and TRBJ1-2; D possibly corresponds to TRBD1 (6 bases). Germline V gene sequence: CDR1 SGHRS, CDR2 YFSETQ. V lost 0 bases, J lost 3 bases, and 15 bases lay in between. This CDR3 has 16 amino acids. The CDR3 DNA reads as TGCGCCAGCAGCTTGGGCTTCCAGGGGTATCACTATGGCTACACCTTC. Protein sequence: CASSLGFQGYHYGYTF.

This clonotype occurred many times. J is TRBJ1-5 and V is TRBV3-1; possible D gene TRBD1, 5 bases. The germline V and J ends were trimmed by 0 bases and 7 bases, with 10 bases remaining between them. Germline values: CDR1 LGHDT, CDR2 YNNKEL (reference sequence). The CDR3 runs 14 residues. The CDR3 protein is CASSQDGGGQPQHF. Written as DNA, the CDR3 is TGTGCCAGCAGCCAAGACGGGGGTGGACAGCCCCAGCATTTT.

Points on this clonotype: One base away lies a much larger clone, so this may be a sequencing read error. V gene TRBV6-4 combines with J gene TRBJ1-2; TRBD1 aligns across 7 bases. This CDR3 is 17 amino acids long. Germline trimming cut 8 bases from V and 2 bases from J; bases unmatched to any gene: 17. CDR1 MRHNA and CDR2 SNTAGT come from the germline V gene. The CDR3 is CASFRTFKVQGNYGYTF. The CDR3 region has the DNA TGTGCCAGCTTTAGGACGTTCAAGGTACAGGGGAACTATGGCTACACCTTC.

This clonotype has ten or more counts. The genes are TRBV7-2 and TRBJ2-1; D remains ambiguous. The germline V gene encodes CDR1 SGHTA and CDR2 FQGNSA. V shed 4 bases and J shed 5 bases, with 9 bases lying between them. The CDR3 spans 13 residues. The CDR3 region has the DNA TGTGCCAGCAGCTCCACTATTAACAATGAGCAGTTCTTC. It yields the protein CASSSTINNEQFF. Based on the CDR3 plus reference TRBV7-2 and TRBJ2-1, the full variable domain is GAGVSQSPSNKVTEKGKDVELRCDPISGHTALYWYRQSLGQGLEFLIYFQGNSAPDKSGLPSDRFSAERTGGSVSTLTIQRTQQEDSAVYLCASSSTINNEQFFGPGTRLTVL.

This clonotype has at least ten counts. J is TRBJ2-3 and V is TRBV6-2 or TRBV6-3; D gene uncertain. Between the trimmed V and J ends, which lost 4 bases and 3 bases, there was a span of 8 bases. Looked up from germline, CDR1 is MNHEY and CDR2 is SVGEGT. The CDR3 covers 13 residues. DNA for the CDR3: TGTGCCAGCAGTTCCCGGGCAACAGATACGCAGTATTTT. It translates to CASSSRATDTQYF.

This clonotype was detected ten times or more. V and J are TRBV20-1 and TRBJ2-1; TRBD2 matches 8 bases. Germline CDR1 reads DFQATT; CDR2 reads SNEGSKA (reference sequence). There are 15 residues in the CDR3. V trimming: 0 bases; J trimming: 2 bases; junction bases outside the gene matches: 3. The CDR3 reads CSARDYGGAYNEQFF. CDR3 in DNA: TGCAGTGCTAGAGATTACGGGGGGGCCTACAATGAGCAGTTCTTC.

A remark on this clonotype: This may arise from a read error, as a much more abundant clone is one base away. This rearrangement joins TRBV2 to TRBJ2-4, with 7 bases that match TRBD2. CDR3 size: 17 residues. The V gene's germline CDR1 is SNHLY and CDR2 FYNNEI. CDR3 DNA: TGTGCCAACAGTGAAGCAGTGGGGGGGTCGGCCAAAAACATTCAGTACTTC. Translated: CANSEAVGGSAKNIQYF.

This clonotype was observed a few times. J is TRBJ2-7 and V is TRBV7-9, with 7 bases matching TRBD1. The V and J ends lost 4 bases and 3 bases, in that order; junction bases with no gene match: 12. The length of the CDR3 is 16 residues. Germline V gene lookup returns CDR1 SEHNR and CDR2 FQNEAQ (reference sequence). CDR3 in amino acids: CASSSSQGNRIYEQYF. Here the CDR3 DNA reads TGTGCCAGCAGCTCTTCACAGGGGAACCGGATCTACGAGCAGTACTTC.